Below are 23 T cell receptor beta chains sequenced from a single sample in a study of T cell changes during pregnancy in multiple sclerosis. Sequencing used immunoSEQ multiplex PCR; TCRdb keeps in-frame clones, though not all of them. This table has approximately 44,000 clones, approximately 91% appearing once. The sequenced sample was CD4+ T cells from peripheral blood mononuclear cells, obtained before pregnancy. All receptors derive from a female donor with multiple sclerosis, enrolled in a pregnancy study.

The CDR3, as DNA: TGTGCCAGCAGCTTCGGGGATATGAACACTGAAGCTTTCTTT. Encoded protein: CASSFGDMNTEAFF. The gene calls are TRBV7-2 and TRBJ1-1; D is uncertain. V was cut by 3 bases and J by 0 bases, with 8 bases left in between. Per the germline V gene, CDR1 is SGHTA and CDR2 is FQGNSA. CDR3 length: 14 amino acids.

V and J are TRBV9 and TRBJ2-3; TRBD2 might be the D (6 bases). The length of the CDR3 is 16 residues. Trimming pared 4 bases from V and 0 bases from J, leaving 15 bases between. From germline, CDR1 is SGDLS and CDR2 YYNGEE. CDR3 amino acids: CASSLGRGGSTDTQYF. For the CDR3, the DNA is TGTGCCAGCAGCCTCGGGCGTGGGGGGAGCACAGATACGCAGTATTTT. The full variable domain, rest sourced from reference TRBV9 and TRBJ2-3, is DSGVTQTPKHLITATGQRVTLRCSPRSGDLSVYWYQQSLDQGLQFLIQYYNGEERAKGNILERFSAQQFPDLHSELNLSSLELGDSALYFCASSLGRGGSTDTQYFGPGTRLTVL.

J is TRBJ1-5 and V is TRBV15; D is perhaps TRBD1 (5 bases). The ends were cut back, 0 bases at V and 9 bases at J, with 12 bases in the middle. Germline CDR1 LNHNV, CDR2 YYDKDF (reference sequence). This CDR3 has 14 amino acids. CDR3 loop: CATSRERGSLPQHF. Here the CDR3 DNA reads TGTGCCACCAGCAGAGAAAGGGGCTCGTTGCCCCAGCATTTT.

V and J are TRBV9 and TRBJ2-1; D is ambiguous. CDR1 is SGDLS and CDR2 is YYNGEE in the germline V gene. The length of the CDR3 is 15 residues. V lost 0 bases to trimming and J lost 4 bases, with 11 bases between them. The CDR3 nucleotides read TGTGCCAGCAGCGTAGATGGAGCCGGTTACAATGAGCAGTTCTTC. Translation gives CASSVDGAGYNEQFF.

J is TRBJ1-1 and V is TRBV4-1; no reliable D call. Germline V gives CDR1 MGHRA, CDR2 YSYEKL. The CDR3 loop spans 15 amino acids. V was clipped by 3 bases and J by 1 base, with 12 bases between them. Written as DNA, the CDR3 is TGCGCCAGCAGCCATGAAACGGCGGCGAACACTGAAGCTTTCTTT. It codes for CASSHETAANTEAFF.

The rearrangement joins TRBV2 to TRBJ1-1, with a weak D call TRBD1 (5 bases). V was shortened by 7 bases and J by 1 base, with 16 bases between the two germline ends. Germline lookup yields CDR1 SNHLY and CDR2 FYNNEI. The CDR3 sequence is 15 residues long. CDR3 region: CASTQSGGKNTEAFF. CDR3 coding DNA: TGTGCCAGCACCCAAAGCGGGGGGAAGAACACTGAAGCTTTCTTT.

The CDR3 sequence is CASSYPGTGNEKLFF. For the CDR3, the DNA is TGTGCCAGCAGTTACCCAGGGACAGGGAATGAAAAACTGTTTTTT. V usage is TRBV6-6 and J usage is TRBJ1-4; 9 bases map to TRBD1. CDR1 is MNHNY and CDR2 is SVGAGI in the germline V gene (reference sequence). The CDR3 is 15 amino acids. The V segment lost 2 bases and the J segment 5 bases; nucleotides outside the gene matches: 3.

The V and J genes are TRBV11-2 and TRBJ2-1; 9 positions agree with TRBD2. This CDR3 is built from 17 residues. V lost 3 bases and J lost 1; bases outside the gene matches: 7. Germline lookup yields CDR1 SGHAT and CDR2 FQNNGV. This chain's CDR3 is CASSLLAGAVSYNEQFF. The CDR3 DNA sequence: TGTGCCAGCAGCTTGTTAGCGGGGGCGGTTTCCTACAATGAGCAGTTCTTC.

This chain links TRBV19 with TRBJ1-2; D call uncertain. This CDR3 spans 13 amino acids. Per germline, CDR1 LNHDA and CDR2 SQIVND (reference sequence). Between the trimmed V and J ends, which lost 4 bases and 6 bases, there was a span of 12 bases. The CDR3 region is CASSTSSEDGYTF. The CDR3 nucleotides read TGTGCCAGTAGTACATCTTCGGAGGATGGCTACACCTTC.

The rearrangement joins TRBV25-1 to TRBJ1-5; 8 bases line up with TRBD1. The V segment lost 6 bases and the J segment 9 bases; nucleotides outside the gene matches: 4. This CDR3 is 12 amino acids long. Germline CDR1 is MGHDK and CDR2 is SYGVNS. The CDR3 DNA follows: TGTGCCAGCAGACAGGGGGAGGCGCCCCAGCATTTT. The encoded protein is CASRQGEAPQHF.

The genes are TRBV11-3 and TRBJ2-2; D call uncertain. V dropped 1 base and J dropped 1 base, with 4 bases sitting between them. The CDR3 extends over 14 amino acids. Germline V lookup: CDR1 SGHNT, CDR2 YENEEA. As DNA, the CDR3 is TGTGCCAGCAGCTTAGCTGTGAACACCGGGGAGCTGTTTTTT. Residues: CASSLAVNTGELFF.

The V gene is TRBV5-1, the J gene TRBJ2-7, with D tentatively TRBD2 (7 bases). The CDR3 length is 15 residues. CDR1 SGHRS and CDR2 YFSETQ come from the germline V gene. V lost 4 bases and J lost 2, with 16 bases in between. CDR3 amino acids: CASSPGGGVPYEQYF. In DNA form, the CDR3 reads TGCGCCAGCAGCCCCGGAGGGGGGGTACCCTACGAGCAGTACTTC.

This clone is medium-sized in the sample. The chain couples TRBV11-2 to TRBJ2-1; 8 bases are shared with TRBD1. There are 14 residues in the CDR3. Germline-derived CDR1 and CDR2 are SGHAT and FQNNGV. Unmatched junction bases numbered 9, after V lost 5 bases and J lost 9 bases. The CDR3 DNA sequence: TGTGCCAGCAGCCCAAGGACAGGGTCAGGTGAGCAGTTCTTC. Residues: CASSPRTGSGEQFF.

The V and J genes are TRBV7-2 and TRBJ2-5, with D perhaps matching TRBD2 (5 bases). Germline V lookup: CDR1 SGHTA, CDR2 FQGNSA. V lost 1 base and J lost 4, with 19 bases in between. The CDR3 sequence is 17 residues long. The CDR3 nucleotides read TGTGCCAGCAGCTTAGGGCGGCGGGTGGCCGAAGTAGAGACCCAGTACTTC. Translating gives CASSLGRRVAEVETQYF.

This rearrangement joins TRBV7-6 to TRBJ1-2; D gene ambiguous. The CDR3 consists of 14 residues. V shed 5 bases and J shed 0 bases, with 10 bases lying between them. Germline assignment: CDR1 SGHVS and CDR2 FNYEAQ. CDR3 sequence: CASSQLNPNYGYTF. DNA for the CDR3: TGTGCCAGCAGCCAGTTAAATCCTAACTATGGCTACACCTTC.

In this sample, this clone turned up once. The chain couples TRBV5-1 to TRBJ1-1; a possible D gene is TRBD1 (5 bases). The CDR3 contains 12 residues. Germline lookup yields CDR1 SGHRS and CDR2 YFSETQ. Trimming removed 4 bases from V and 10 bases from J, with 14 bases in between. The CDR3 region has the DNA TGCGCCAGCAGCCGCGGGGACGGAAGAGCTTTCTTT. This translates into CASSRGDGRAFF.

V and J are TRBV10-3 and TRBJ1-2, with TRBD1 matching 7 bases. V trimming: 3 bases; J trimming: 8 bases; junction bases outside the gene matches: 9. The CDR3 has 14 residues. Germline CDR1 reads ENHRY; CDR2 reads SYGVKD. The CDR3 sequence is CAISETPTGSGYTF. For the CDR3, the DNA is TGTGCCATCAGTGAAACCCCGACAGGGAGCGGCTACACCTTC.

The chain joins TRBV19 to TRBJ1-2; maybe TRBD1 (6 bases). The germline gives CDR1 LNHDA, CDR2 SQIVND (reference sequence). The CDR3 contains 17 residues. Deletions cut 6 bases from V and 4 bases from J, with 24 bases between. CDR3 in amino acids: CASSPRRQATPSYGYTF. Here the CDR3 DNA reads TGTGCCAGTAGCCCCCGAAGACAGGCGACCCCCTCCTATGGCTACACCTTC.

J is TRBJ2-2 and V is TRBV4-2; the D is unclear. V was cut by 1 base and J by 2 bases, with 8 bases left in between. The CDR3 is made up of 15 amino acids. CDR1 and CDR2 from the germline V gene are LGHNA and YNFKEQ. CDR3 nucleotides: TGTGCCAGCAGCCAAGCGCGCTCAAACACCGGGGAGCTGTTTTTT. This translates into CASSQARSNTGELFF.

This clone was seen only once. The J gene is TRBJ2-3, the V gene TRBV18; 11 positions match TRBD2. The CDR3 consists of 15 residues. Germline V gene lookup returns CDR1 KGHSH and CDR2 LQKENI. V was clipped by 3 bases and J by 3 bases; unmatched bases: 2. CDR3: CASSPSSGGTDTQYF. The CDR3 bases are TGTGCCAGCTCACCGTCTAGCGGGGGGACAGATACGCAGTATTTT.

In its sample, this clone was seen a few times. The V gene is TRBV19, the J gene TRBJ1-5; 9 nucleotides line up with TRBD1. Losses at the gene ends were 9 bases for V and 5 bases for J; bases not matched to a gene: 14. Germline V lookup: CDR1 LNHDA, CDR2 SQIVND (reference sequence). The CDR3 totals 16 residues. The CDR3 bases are TGTGCCAGCAACCATCCGGGACAGGGCTTCGATCAGCCCCAGCATTTT. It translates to CASNHPGQGFDQPQHF.

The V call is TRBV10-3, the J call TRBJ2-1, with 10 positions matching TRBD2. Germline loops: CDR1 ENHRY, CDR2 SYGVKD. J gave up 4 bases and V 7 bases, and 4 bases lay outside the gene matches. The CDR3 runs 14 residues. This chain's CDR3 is CAIKGTSDYNEQFF. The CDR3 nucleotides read TGTGCCATCAAGGGGACTAGCGATTACAATGAGCAGTTCTTC.

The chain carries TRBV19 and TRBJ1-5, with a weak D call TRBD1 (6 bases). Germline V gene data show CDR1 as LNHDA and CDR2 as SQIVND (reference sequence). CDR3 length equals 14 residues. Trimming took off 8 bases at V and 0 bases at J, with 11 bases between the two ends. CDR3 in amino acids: CASSQGFSNQPQHF. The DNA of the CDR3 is TGTGCCAGTTCCCAGGGGTTTAGCAATCAGCCCCAGCATTTT.